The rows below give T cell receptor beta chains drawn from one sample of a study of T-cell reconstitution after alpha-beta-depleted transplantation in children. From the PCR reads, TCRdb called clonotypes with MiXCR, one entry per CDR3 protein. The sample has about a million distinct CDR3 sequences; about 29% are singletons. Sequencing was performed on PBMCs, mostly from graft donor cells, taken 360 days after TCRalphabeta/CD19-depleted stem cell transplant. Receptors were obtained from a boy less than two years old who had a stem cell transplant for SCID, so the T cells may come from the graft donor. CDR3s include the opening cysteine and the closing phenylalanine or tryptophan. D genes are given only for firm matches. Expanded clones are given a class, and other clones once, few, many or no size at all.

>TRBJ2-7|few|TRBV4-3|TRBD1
TGCGCCAGCAGCCAATGGTCGGGACAGGGCTACGAGCAGTACTTC
CASSQWSGQGYEQYF
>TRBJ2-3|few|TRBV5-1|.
TGCGCCAGCAGGCTGAATCGGGCCTCAATATCAGATACGCAGTATTTT
CASRLNRASISDTQYF
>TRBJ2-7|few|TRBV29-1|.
TGCAGCGTCACAGGCCTCCGGGGTTCCTACGAGCAGTACTTC
CSVTGLRGSYEQYF
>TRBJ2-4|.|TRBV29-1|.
TGCAGCGCCTCGGAAGACCTGGACATTCAGTACTTC
CSASEDLDIQYF
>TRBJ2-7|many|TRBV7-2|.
TGTGCCAGCAGCGCCCTCCGGGCAACCTACGAGCAGTACTTC
CASSALRATYEQYF
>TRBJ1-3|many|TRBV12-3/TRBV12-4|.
TGTGCCAGCAGTTTCTTCGCAGAGGGCTCTGGAAACACCATATATTTT
CASSFFAEGSGNTIYF
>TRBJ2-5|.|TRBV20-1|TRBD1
TGCAGTGCTAGAGATCTCGGGGACAGGGAGACCCAGTACTTC
CSARDLGDRETQYF
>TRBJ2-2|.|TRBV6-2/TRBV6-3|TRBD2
TGTGCCAGCTCACAGCAAAGCGGGGGTATCGGGGAGCTGTTTTTT
CASSQQSGGIGELFF
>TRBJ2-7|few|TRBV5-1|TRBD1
TGCGCCAGCAGCTTCCTCCCCGGGACAGGGGTCTACGAGCAGTACTTC
CASSFLPGTGVYEQYF
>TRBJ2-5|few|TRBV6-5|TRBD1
TGTGCCAGCAGTACACGACTAAATCGACAGGGGCTGGGAGAGACCCAGTACTTC
CASSTRLNRQGLGETQYF
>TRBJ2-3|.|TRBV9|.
TGTGCCAGCAGCGTAGCTGTGGGCAGCACAGATACGCAGTATTTT
CASSVAVGSTDTQYF
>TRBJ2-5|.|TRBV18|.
TGTGCCAGCAACGTGAGGGCGGGGAAGGAGACCCAGTACTTC
CASNVRAGKETQYF
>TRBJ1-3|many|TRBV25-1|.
TGTGCCAGCAGTGAATATGGCGGGGGTGGAGGAAACACCATATATTTT
CASSEYGGGGGNTIYF
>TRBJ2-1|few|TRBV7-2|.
TGTGCCAGCTCAGGGGTCCCCTATGACAATGAGCAGTTCTTC
CASSGVPYDNEQFF
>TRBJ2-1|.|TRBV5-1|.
TGCGCCAGCAGCTTGGATGCTAATAATGAGCAGTTCTTC
CASSLDANNEQFF
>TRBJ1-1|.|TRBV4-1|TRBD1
TGCGCCAGCAGCCCACCCCGGGACAGAGGGGGCTCAAACACTGAAGCTTTCTTT
CASSPPRDRGGSNTEAFF
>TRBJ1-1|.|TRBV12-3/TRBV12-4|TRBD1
TGTGCCAGCGACAGCGACAGGGGGAACACTGAAGCTTTCTTT
CASDSDRGNTEAFF
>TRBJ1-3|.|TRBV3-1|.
TGTGCCAGCAGCCAAGCTGGCCCAGAAGTAGGGGACACCATATATTTT
CASSQAGPEVGDTIYF
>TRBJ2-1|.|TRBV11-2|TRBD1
TGTGCCAGCAGCTTACAGGGGGCGACACCTTACAATGAGCAGTTCTTC
CASSLQGATPYNEQFF
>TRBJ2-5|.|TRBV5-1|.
TGCGCCAGCAGCCAAAAACTAGGGGGGATCGAGACCCAGTACTTC
CASSQKLGGIETQYF
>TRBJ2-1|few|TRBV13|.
TGTGCCAGCAGTTTAGACCCCAATGAGCAGTTCTTC
CASSLDPNEQFF
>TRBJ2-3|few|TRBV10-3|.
TGTGCCATCAGTGGAGGTACGCAGTATTTT
CAISGGTQYF
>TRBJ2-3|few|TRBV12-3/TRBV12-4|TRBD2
TGTGCCAGCAGTTTACCCGAGTTAGCGGGGGGTAGAGGCGATACGCAGTATTTT
CASSLPELAGGRGDTQYF
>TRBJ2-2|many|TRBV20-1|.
TGCAGTGCTAGAGCGATAACACCGGGGACCGGGGAGCTGTTTTTT
CSARAITPGTGELFF
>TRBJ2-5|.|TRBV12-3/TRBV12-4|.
TGTGCCAGCAGACAAGGCCCTATGAGTCCCCAGTACTTC
CASRQGPMSPQYF
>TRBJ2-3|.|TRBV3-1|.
TGTGCCAGCAGCCAAGCGGGATGGGGCACAGATACGCAGTATTTT
CASSQAGWGTDTQYF
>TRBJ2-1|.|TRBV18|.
TGTGCCAGCTCACCAGTCCCCCAGGGTAGGGGTGAGCAGTTCTTC
CASSPVPQGRGEQFF
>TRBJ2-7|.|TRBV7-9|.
TGTGCCAGCAGCTTAACTAGCCCCATCTACGAGCAGTACTTC
CASSLTSPIYEQYF
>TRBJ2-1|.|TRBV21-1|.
TGTGCCAGCAGCAAAGGTTTGAATGAGCAGTTCTTC
CASSKGLNEQFF
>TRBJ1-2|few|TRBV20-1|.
TGCAGTGCAGACCTCCCCGGGACATTCTATGGCTACACCTTC
CSADLPGTFYGYTF
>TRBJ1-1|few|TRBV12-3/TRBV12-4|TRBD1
TGTGCCAGCAGTGTGGGACAGCCGAACACTGAAGCTTTCTTT
CASSVGQPNTEAFF
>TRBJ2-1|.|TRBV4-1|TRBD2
TGCGCCAGCAGCCGACACAAAGTAGCGGGGGCGGCCTACAATGAGCAGTTCTTC
CASSRHKVAGAAYNEQFF
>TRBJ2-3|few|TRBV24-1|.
TGTGCCACCAGTGATTTGCACGGGCAGGGTTCAAATACGCAGTATTTT
CATSDLHGQGSNTQYF
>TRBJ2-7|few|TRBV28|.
TGTGCCAGCAGTTTCCGCGGGACAGCCGTCTACGAGCAGTACTTC
CASSFRGTAVYEQYF
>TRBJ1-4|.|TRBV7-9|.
TGTGCCAGCAGCTTAGGCTCGGGGGCAACTAATGAAAAACTGTTTTTT
CASSLGSGATNEKLFF
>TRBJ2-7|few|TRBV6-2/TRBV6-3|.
TGTGCCAGCAGTTACGGGGGATGGGGGGATAGCGAGCAGTACTTC
CASSYGGWGDSEQYF
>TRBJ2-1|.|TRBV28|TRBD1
TGTGCCAGCAGTCCCCACAGGGGGTGGGACAATGAGCAGTTCTTC
CASSPHRGWDNEQFF
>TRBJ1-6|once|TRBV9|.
TGTGCCAGCAACCCAGGGGATCGTAATTCACCCCTCCACTTT
CASNPGDRNSPLHF
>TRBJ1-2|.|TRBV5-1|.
TGCGCCAGCAGCCCCCGGGACAACAGGCTCAACTATGGCTACACCTTC
CASSPRDNRLNYGYTF
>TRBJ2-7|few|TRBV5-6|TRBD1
TGTGCCAGCAGCTTGGGGCTAGACAGGGGAACATACGAGCAGTACTTC
CASSLGLDRGTYEQYF
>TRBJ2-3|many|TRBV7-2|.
TGTGCCAGCAGCTTAGCTGGGAGCGGCACAGATACGCAGTATTTT
CASSLAGSGTDTQYF
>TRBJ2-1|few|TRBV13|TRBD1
TGTGCCAGCAGCCCCAGCGGGGACAGGGTCGGCGCCTACAATGAGCAGTTCTTC
CASSPSGDRVGAYNEQFF
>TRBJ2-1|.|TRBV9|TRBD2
TGTGCCAGCAGCGTTCTCGGCGGGGGGATGAATGAGCAGTTCTTC
CASSVLGGGMNEQFF
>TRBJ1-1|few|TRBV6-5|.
TGTGCCAGCAGTCACGGGCGGGGGGCCTTTGAAGCTTTCTTT
CASSHGRGAFEAFF
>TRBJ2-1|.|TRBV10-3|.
TGTGCCATCAGTGAAGGGGCAGAATCCTACAATGAGCAGTTCTTC
CAISEGAESYNEQFF
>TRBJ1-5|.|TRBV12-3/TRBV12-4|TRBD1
TGTGCCAGCAGTTTCGAGGGGGCTAATCAGCCCCAGCATTTT
CASSFEGANQPQHF
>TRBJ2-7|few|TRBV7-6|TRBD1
TGTGCCAGCAGCTTAGTAGGGGGCCTCGGGTCCTACGAGCAGTACTTC
CASSLVGGLGSYEQYF
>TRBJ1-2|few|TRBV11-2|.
TGTGCCAGCAGTCGTTACAGGGAAAACTATGGCTACACCTTC
CASSRYRENYGYTF
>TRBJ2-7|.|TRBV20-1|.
TGCAGTGCTAGGTGGGACGGATTATCCTACGAGCAGTACTTC
CSARWDGLSYEQYF
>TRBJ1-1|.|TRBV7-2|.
TGTGCCAGCAGACCCAGAACAGGCCTGGGCACTGAAGCTTTCTTT
CASRPRTGLGTEAFF
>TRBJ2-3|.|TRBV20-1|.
TGCAGTGCTATGTTGGGGGCGGGGGCGGGCACAGATACGCAGTATTTT
CSAMLGAGAGTDTQYF
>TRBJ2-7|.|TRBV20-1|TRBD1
TGCAGTGCTAGAGATTTCCGGGACAGGGGCGAGCAGTACTTC
CSARDFRDRGEQYF
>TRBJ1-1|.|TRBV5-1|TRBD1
TGCGCCAGCAGCACGGGACAGGGGTTCACTGAAGCTTTCTTT
CASSTGQGFTEAFF
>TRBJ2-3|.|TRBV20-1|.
TGCAGTGCCGTACAGACCACTAGCACAGATACGCAGTATTTT
CSAVQTTSTDTQYF
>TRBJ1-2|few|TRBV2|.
TGTGCCAGCAGACACCGGGCCGTCACCCCTTCTATAGGCTACACCTTC
CASRHRAVTPSIGYTF
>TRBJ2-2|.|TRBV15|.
TGTGCCACCAGCAGAGATCAGGGCGGTGGCCATTTT
CATSRDQGGGHF
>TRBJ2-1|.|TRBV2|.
TGTGCCAGCAGTGACGAATGGAGCGTAGGGCATGAGCAGTTCTTC
CASSDEWSVGHEQFF
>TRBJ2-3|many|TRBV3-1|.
TGTGCCAGCAGCCGGTTAGTGGGTGATACGCAGTATTTT
CASSRLVGDTQYF